Listed below are T cell receptor beta chains from one sample, sequenced in a study of T cell responses to AZD1222 COVID-19 vaccine. Sequencing used immunoSEQ multiplex PCR; TCRdb keeps in-frame clones, though not all of them. The profile shows 100,000 to 150,000 clones, over 75% of them singletons. Sample: peripheral blood, taken on day 0 of AZD1222 vaccination. The receptors originated from an adult in good health. Each CDR3 is given with its conserved first and last residue. A D gene is named only where the DNA matches it firmly. Where a row states a size, it is once, few, many or the class of an expanded clone; other rows omit it.

v_call,j_call,d_call,clone_size,cdr3_aa,cdr3_nt
TRBV19,TRBJ1-6,TRBD1,-,CASSIGQGGSPLHF,TGTGCCAGTAGTATCGGACAGGGCGGGTCACCCCTCCACTTT
TRBV30,TRBJ1-6,-,once,CAWSPRVGSPLHF,TGTGCCTGGAGCCCCAGGGTTGGGTCACCCCTCCACTTT
TRBV5-1,TRBJ2-3,-,-,CASKFSGATDTQYF,TGCGCCAGCAAATTTAGCGGAGCCACAGATACGCAGTATTTT
TRBV28,TRBJ2-3,-,few,CASSPPPATDTQYF,TGTGCCAGCAGCCCACCGCCAGCCACAGATACGCAGTATTTT
TRBV28,TRBJ1-3,-,-,CASRTQEAGNTIYF,TGTGCCAGCAGAACGCAGGAAGCAGGAAACACCATATATTTT
TRBV21-1,TRBJ1-1,-,few,CASSKADRPKDLNTEAFF,TGTGCCAGCAGCAAAGCAGACAGACCTAAAGACCTGAACACTGAAGCTTTCTTT
TRBV10-3,TRBJ2-1,TRBD2,-,CAITRGTSGSYEQFF,TGTGCCATCACTCGGGGGACTAGCGGGAGCTATGAGCAGTTCTTC
TRBV14,TRBJ2-1,-,-,CASSQDKWVFQTRPYNEQFF,TGTGCCAGCAGCCAAGATAAATGGGTGTTCCAAACTCGGCCCTACAATGAGCAGTTCTTC
TRBV11-2,TRBJ1-1,-,-,CASSLGVGTEAFF,TGTGCCAGCAGCTTGGGGGTAGGGACTGAAGCTTTCTTT
TRBV11-3,TRBJ2-7,-,-,CASSRRPGYEQYF,TGTGCCAGCAGCCGGAGGCCTGGGTACGAGCAGTACTTC
TRBV29-1,TRBJ2-7,-,-,CSVEDRAGHYEQYF,TGCAGCGTTGAAGATCGGGCAGGGCATTACGAGCAGTACTTC
TRBV28,TRBJ1-5,TRBD1,once,CASSQPGQGNQPQHF,TGTGCCAGCAGTCAGCCCGGACAGGGTAATCAGCCCCAGCATTTT
TRBV3-1/TRBV3-2,TRBJ2-5,TRBD1,-,CASSQAITGGMETQYF,TGTGCCAGCAGCCAGGCTATAACAGGGGGCATGGAGACCCAGTACTTC
TRBV2,TRBJ1-4,TRBD1,-,CASSERDRATNEKLFF,TGTGCCAGCAGTGAGCGGGACAGGGCAACTAATGAAAAACTGTTTTTT
TRBV24-1,TRBJ1-2,-,-,CATSDSRRIYGYTF,TGTGCCACCAGTGATTCGAGGAGAATCTATGGCTACACCTTC
TRBV6-5,TRBJ2-3,-,-,CASTTQPGVPDTQYF,TGTGCCAGCACCACACAGCCGGGCGTCCCAGATACGCAGTATTTT
TRBV5-4,TRBJ2-4,TRBD1,-,CASSPTGTGSYIQYF,TGTGCCAGCAGCCCGACCGGGACAGGGTCGTACATTCAGTACTTC
TRBV27,TRBJ1-2,-,-,CASAKEGGGTGYGYTF,TGTGCCAGCGCAAAGGAGGGGGGGGGCACTGGTTATGGCTACACCTTC
TRBV28,TRBJ1-2,-,-,CASSFSPQRRYGYTF,TGTGCCAGCAGTTTTTCCCCCCAGCGGCGGTATGGCTACACCTTC
TRBV28,TRBJ1-4,TRBD1,-,CASSRGGTAHLELFF,TGTGCCAGCAGTCGTGGGGGGACAGCCCATCTTGAACTGTTTTTT
TRBV27,TRBJ1-2,-,-,CASSSSGHYGYTF,TGTGCCAGCAGTTCCTCAGGGCACTATGGCTACACCTTC
TRBV27,TRBJ2-7,-,-,CASSLEGHRNEQYF,TGTGCCAGCAGCCTAGAGGGACACCGGAACGAGCAGTACTTC
TRBV5-4,TRBJ2-5,-,-,CASSLSGGQETQYF,TGTGCCAGCAGCCTCTCCGGAGGGCAAGAGACCCAGTACTTC
TRBV6-1,TRBJ2-5,-,few,CASSEARGALETQYF,TGTGCCAGCAGTGAAGCCAGAGGGGCGTTGGAGACCCAGTACTTC
TRBV5-4,TRBJ2-3,-,few,CASTADSRTDTQYF,TGTGCCAGCACCGCGGACAGCCGCACAGATACGCAGTATTTT
TRBV6-4,TRBJ2-7,-,-,CASSDLERVPYEQYF,TGTGCCAGCAGTGACTTAGAGCGGGTTCCCTACGAGCAGTACTTC
TRBV6-5,TRBJ2-3,TRBD2,-,CASRWGGGTTDTQYF,TGTGCCAGCAGGTGGGGCGGGGGGACCACAGATACGCAGTATTTT
TRBV28,TRBJ2-2,TRBD2,-,CASRGGTAGELFF,TGTGCCAGCCGGGGGGGCACTGCCGGGGAGCTGTTTTTT
TRBV18,TRBJ2-2,-,few,CASSPPPNTGELFF,TGTGCCAGCTCACCACCACCGAACACCGGGGAGCTGTTTTTT
TRBV5-6,TRBJ1-2,-,few,CASSSKKWNYGYTF,TGTGCCAGCAGCAGTAAGAAGTGGAACTATGGCTACACCTTC
TRBV6-5,TRBJ1-5,TRBD1,-,CASSPGTGGNQPQHF,TGTGCCAGCAGTCCAGGGACAGGGGGCAATCAGCCCCAGCATTTT
TRBV19,TRBJ1-1,-,-,CASSITPDRLNTEAFF,TGTGCCAGTAGTATAACCCCGGACAGATTGAACACTGAAGCTTTCTTT
TRBV7-8,TRBJ2-7,TRBD2,-,CASRKLAGGRYEQYF,TGTGCCAGCAGGAAACTAGCGGGAGGCCGATACGAGCAGTACTTC
TRBV6-5,TRBJ2-1,TRBD1,-,CASSYSGTGKGNEQFF,TGTGCCAGCAGTTACTCGGGGACAGGGAAAGGCAATGAGCAGTTCTTC
TRBV27,TRBJ2-7,TRBD1,-,CASSSVGQHYEQYF,TGTGCCAGCAGTTCTGTGGGACAGCACTACGAGCAGTACTTC
TRBV28,TRBJ1-6,-,-,CASSLSASVALHF,TGTGCCAGCAGTTTATCCGCCTCAGTAGCCCTCCACTTT
TRBV5-1,TRBJ2-1,-,-,CASSIRTGTYNEQFF,TGCGCCAGCAGCATACGGACTGGGACCTACAATGAGCAGTTCTTC
TRBV5-4,TRBJ2-7,-,-,CASSLSGEQYF,TGTGCCAGCAGCTTGAGCGGCGAGCAGTACTTC
TRBV2,TRBJ1-5,-,-,CASSGLVGVNQPQHF,TGTGCCAGCAGTGGATTGGTAGGGGTGAATCAGCCCCAGCATTTT
TRBV3-1/TRBV3-2,TRBJ2-7,TRBD1,-,CASSQETGGVHEQYF,TGTGCCAGCAGCCAAGAAACAGGGGGCGTCCACGAGCAGTACTTC
TRBV11-2,TRBJ1-2,-,-,CASSQLLGGYYGYTF,TGTGCCAGCAGCCAACTCCTAGGAGGTTACTATGGCTACACCTTC
TRBV6-1,TRBJ2-7,TRBD1,-,CASSDQGAPVVEQYF,TGTGCCAGCAGTGACCAGGGGGCGCCGGTGGTCGAGCAGTACTTC
TRBV28,TRBJ1-2,TRBD1,-,CASSLLRDSYGYTF,TGTGCCAGCAGTCTACTCCGGGACAGCTATGGCTACACCTTC
TRBV7-2,TRBJ1-6,-,-,CASSLARPRDTPLHF,TGTGCCAGCAGCTTAGCACGGCCGAGAGATACACCCCTCCACTTT
TRBV6-5,TRBJ1-5,TRBD1,-,CASSTGAESNQPQHF,TGTGCCAGCAGTACAGGGGCCGAAAGCAATCAGCCCCAGCATTTT